Reported below is one T cell receptor beta chain. With the 5' RACE reads reprocessed, TCRdb shows one record per CDR3 protein and no DNA. Reported are around 140,000 distinct CDR3 sequences; the ten largest clones contain 1.2%. This sample was included in a study of monozygotic twins with inflammatory bowel disease. The CDR3 is 15 residues long. From germline, CDR1 is MNHEY and CDR2 SVGEGT. This chain links TRBV6-2 or TRBV6-3 with TRBJ2-1; absent DNA, TCRdb's TRBD2 call cannot be checked. The receptor was isolated from a human donor with ulcerative colitis or Crohn's disease, or a healthy co-twin of an affected twin (not recorded which). The sample taken for sequencing was blood. CDR3 in amino acids: CASSPRLAGYNEQFF.